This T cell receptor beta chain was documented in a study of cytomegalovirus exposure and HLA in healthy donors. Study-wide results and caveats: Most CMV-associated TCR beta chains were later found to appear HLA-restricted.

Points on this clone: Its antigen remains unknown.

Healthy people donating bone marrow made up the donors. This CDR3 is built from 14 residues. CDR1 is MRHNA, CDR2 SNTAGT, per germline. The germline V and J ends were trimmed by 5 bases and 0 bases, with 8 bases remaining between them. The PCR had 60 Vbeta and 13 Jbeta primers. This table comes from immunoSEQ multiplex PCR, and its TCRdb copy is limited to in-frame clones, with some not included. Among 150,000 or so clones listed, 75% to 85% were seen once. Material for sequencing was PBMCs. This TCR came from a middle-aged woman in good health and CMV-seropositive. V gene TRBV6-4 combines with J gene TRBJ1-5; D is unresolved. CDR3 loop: CASSPSYSNQPQHF. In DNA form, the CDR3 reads TGTGCCAGCAGTCCCTCTTATAGCAATCAGCCCCAGCATTTT.